This entry features one T cell receptor beta chain sequence. Its antigen is unidentified. The record originates from a study of shared clonotypes between healthy human individuals. General study findings and limits: Approximately 4.6% of naive CD4 clonotypes were shared across several donors. Naive subsets, compared against memory subsets, generally had larger estimated richness values.

Profiled with immunoSEQ multiplex PCR; TCRdb holds only in-frame clones, not every one. The table lists approximately 120,000 clones, around 68% of them singletons, with under 25% in the top ten. CD8 memory fractions consisted of CD45RO+ and CCR7-negative CD45RA+ TemRA cells together. The CDR3 has 15 residues. Germline V gene lookup returns CDR1 LNHDA and CDR2 SQIVND (reference sequence). The material sequenced was memory CD8+ T cells sorted from blood. The subset denotes: CD45RO+ cells pooled with CCR7-negative TemRA cells. This clonotype originated in a woman aged 25 to 39 in good health. The chain carries TRBV19 and TRBJ2-5; 7 positions agree with TRBD2. The DNA end favors TRBJ2-7, so the J call may be wrong. CDR3 coding DNA: TGTGCCAGTAAGGGTGGAGTAGCGGGTACAGACGAGCAGTACTTC. Translating it yields CASKGGVAGTDEQYF.